This TCR beta chain stems from a study of beta chain features in type 1 diabetes. A remark on this clone: The antigen remains unidentified.

Study-wide findings and caveats: Patients with Type 1 diabetes showed moderately but significantly shorter TCRB CDR3s in all four CD4+ subsets. Type 1 diabetes patients showed fewer insertions and more deletions at VDJ junctions.

cDNA synthesis used the whole RNA isolate, giving expressed TCRB sequences. Profiling relied on immunoSEQ multiplex PCR, and the TCRdb table lists in-frame clones only, not all of them. The sample holds hundreds of thousands of clones, 11% to 15% seen once. In total, each donor contributed a single heparinised blood draw that averaged approximately 120 mL. Based on CD45RO/CCR7/CD25/CD127/CD95/CD27, CD4+ regulatory, stem cell-like memory, naive and central memory cells were sorted. This TCR came from a man aged 18 to 30 with type 1 diabetes. Specimen: naive CD4+ T cells from blood.

CDR3 bases: TGTGCCAGCAGCTTAGATCTGGGGGGAGGAACATACAATGAGCAGTTCTTC. It encodes CASSLDLGGGTYNEQFF. This sequence joins TRBV11-3 and TRBJ2-1, with D tentatively TRBD2 (6 bases). The CDR3 sequence is 17 residues long. Germline loops: CDR1 SGHNT, CDR2 YENEEA. Trimming pared 0 bases from V and 4 bases from J, leaving 16 bases between.